This TCR beta chain was sequenced in a study of CD8 T cells in Susac syndrome (dated by TCRdb to about 2019). Concerning the study at large: Of the Susac syndrome patients who were sequenced, about eight were in clinical remission while 5 or 6 had clinically active disease. At the time of blood withdrawal, Susac syndrome patients were either therapy-naive, taking corticosteroids (with some also receiving IVIg), or on IVIg alone. The study used repertoire sequencing to test whether antigen drove CD8+ T cell activation and differentiation in Susac syndrome.

RNA was extracted with the RNeasy kit and roughly 0.5 to 1 ug was reverse transcribed using random hexamers. The immunoSEQ multiplex PCR assay, which covers 54 Vbeta and 13 Jbeta segments, was used to amplify TCR beta CDR3 regions. Bias from PCR amplification was corrected by using a synthetic template baseline for primer optimization and for computational correction. In the source study's methods: Only productive sequences were kept, with reads annotated to V, D and J genes according to IMGT and analyzed in immunoSEQ Analyzer. Clonality was calculated as one minus the Shannon entropy normalized by log2 of the number of productive unique sequences. Public and private clones were assessed among the 100 most prevalent clones of each patient and control. Clones were defined as Susac-specific when absent from the healthy and MS cohorts, from about 1,100 published viral clones and from other ImmuneACCESS disease sequences. In-frame beta chains were kept once TCRdb had trimmed the public reads at Q25 with fastp and called clones with MiXCR. Merged by CDR3 protein, the rows form single entries marked with the most common genes and DNA. V and J calls and clone size were set by TCRdb, not the authors. Present in this sample are under 150,000 distinct CDR3 sequences, approximately 95% of which were seen just once. The top ten clones comprise approximately 0.13% of the sample.

Peripheral blood CD8+ and CD4+ T cells from healthy donors, Susac syndrome patients and multiple sclerosis patients were profiled by high-throughput TCR beta sequencing. The Susac syndrome patients fulfilled recently defined diagnostic criteria for either definite or probable disease. Bulk CD8+ and CD4+ T cells were purified by magnetic negative isolation, while CD8+ TEMRA cells were enriched using FACS. Blood was drawn into EDTA tubes, processed within 24 hours, and PBMCs were isolated by density gradient centrifugation. PBMCs intended for TCR sequencing were frozen in liquid nitrogen and were later thawed in a 37 degrees C water bath. A purity of at least 90% was achieved for sorted or isolated CD4+, CD8+ and CD8+ TEMRA cells. Comment on this clonotype: The antigen it recognizes is unknown. Nothing much larger sits one base from this clone, and base qualities are not available.

The germline V gene gives CDR1 as ENHRY and CDR2 as SYGVKD. V is pruned by 3 bases and J by 3 bases, leaving 7 bases of the junction without a gene match. The CDR3 goes from the cysteine to the phenylalanine over 16 residues. Only the CDR3 part of the read is kept: 48 bases, read in frame from the first base. The study at large found these results: In patients with Susac syndrome, the CD4+ T cell repertoire showed no detectable clonal expansion. The study acknowledged that relatively few individuals were included in the TCR sequencing and HLA analysis.

The sequencing sample was made of CD4+ T cells from PBMCs. The rearranged segments are TRBV10-3 and TRBJ2-1, with 8 bases matching TRBD1. The TCR was taken from a human donor with Susac syndrome. In nucleotides, the sequence is TGTGCCATCAGTGACCTCGGACAGGGAATCTACAATGAGCAGTTCTTC. Translated, it reads CAISDLGQGIYNEQFF.